These T cell receptor beta chains were read from a single sample in a study of OX40 agonist ivuxolimab in advanced cancers. Method: immunoSEQ multiplex PCR; TCRdb's copy keeps in-frame clones and lacks some. This repertoire shows around 150,000 clones, about 92% found once; its top ten account for roughly 1%. This specimen was CD4+ or CD8+ T cells sorted from blood, taken in a trial of the OX40 agonist ivuxolimab. These receptors all stem from an adult with an advanced solid tumor such as melanoma, head and neck, liver or kidney cancer. Each CDR3 is given with its conserved first and last residue. A D gene is named only where the DNA matches it firmly. Expanded clones get a size class; other rows say once, few or many, or leave the size out.

size: once
D: -
J: TRBJ2-7
V: TRBV19
DNA: TGTGCCAGTAGTATAGATGAGGGGTACGAGCAGTACTTC
CDR3: CASSIDEGYEQYF

size: few
D: -
J: TRBJ1-2
V: TRBV7-2
DNA: TGTGCCAGCAGCTTATCCTCGATAACAGCTAACTATGGCTACACCTTC
CDR3: CASSLSSITANYGYTF

size: -
D: -
J: TRBJ1-2
V: TRBV27
DNA: TGTGCCAGCAGTTTAACCAGGGACCTATGGGGCTACACCTTC
CDR3: CASSLTRDLWGYTF

size: few
D: -
J: TRBJ1-1
V: TRBV30
DNA: TGTGCCTGGAGCAGGGGACTTGACACTGAAGCTTTCTTT
CDR3: CAWSRGLDTEAFF

size: -
D: -
J: TRBJ2-5
V: TRBV7-3
DNA: TGTGCCAGCAGCTTAAGGGCCGGTTCACGGGAGACCCAGTACTTC
CDR3: CASSLRAGSRETQYF

size: -
D: -
J: TRBJ2-3
V: TRBV2
DNA: TGTGCCAGTAGGGCGGGACTGGGGACAGATACGCAGTATTTT
CDR3: CASRAGLGTDTQYF

size: -
D: TRBD1
J: TRBJ1-6
V: TRBV28
DNA: TGTGCCAGCAGTCCCTGGGGAGGGGGCAATTCACCCCTCCACTTT
CDR3: CASSPWGGGNSPLHF

size: -
D: TRBD2
J: TRBJ2-5
V: TRBV5-1
DNA: TGCGCCAGCAGCTTGAAGGCTAGCGGGGGAGAAGAGACCCAGTACTTC
CDR3: CASSLKASGGEETQYF

size: -
D: TRBD1
J: TRBJ1-1
V: TRBV19
DNA: TGTGCCAGTACCCTTGGACAGGGGAACACTGAAGCTTTCTTT
CDR3: CASTLGQGNTEAFF

size: once
D: -
J: TRBJ2-7
V: TRBV6-6
DNA: TGTGCCAGCAGTTATATCAACGAGCAGTACTTC
CDR3: CASSYINEQYF

size: -
D: TRBD1
J: TRBJ2-7
V: TRBV5-1
DNA: TGCGCCAGCAGCCAACTGGGACAGATCTACGAGCAGTACTTC
CDR3: CASSQLGQIYEQYF

size: -
D: TRBD2
J: TRBJ2-2
V: TRBV5-1
DNA: TGCGCCAGCAGCTTGGTCCGGACTAGCGGGGGTCAGAGCACCGGGGAGCTGTTTTTT
CDR3: CASSLVRTSGGQSTGELFF

size: -
D: -
J: TRBJ2-5
V: TRBV19
DNA: TGTGCCAGTAGCACGGGACAGTGGAGGGAGCAGTACTTC
CDR3: CASSTGQWREQYF